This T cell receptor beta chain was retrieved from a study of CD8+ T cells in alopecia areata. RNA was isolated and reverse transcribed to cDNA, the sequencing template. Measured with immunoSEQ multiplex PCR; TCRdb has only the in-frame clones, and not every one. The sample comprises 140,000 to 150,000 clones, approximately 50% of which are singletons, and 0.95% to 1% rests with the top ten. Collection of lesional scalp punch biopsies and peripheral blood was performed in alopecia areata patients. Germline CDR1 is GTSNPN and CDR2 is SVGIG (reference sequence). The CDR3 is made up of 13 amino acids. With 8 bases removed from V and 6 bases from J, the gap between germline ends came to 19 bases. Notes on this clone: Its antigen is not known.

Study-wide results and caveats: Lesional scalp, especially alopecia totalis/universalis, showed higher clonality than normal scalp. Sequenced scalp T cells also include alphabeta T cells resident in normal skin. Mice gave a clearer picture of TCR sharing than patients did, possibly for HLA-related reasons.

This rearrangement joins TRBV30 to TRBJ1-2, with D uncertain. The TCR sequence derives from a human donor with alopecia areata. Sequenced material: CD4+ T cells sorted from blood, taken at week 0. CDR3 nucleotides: TGTGCCCGTGGGAAAAGAAATGGAAATGGCTACACCTTC. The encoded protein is CARGKRNGNGYTF.